What follows is one T cell receptor (beta chain) and its context. This specimen belongs to a study of cytomegalovirus exposure and HLA in healthy donors. CDR3 length equals 12 residues. The germline V gene has CDR1 SNHLY and CDR2 FYNNEI. Between the trimmed V and J ends, which lost 8 bases and 7 bases, there was a span of 14 bases. The method was immunoSEQ multiplex PCR; TCRdb's version includes in-frame clones alone and lacks a portion of them. Of roughly 330,000 clones listed, about nine tenths are singletons. Sequencing was done on a sample of PBMCs. The rearrangement uses TRBV2 and TRBJ1-1, with D possibly TRBD1 on 6 matching bases. The receptor comes from a woman in her 30s in good health and CMV-seropositive. Here the CDR3 DNA reads TGTGCCAGCTCTTCACAGGGTAATGAAGCTTTCTTT. It yields the protein CASSSQGNEAFF.